The clone carrying this T cell receptor (beta chain) was recorded many times. Its specificity is not known. V lost 5 bases and J lost 5, with 9 bases in between. Looked up from germline, CDR1 is SGHTA and CDR2 is FQGNSA. The CDR3 runs 13 residues. The sample comes from a study of response to subunit inactivated influenza vaccine. General observations from the study: The authors put forward the suggestion that each seasonal influenza vaccination may bring in only a limited number of new T cells.

Using its own MiXCR run on the RT-PCR reads, TCRdb lists one record per CDR3 protein. The data hold 450,000 to 600,000 distinct CDR3 sequences, with 6.5% to 8% observed a single time. This clonotype originated in a man between 45 and 75 years old who received an inactivated influenza vaccine. The input for sequencing was PBMCs from blood, taken around 25 months after vaccination. The chain combines TRBV7-2 with TRBJ1-4; no clear D gene. CDR3 amino acids: CASSPAVNEKLFF. CDR3 DNA: TGTGCCAGCAGCCCGGCAGTGAATGAAAAACTGTTTTTT. The whole variable domain, remainder taken from reference TRBV7-2 and TRBJ1-4, is GAGVSQSPSNKVTEKGKDVELRCDPISGHTALYWYRQSLGQGLEFLIYFQGNSAPDKSGLPSDRFSAERTGGSVSTLTIQRTQQEDSAVYLCASSPAVNEKLFFGSGTQLSVL.